This TCR beta chain was recovered during a study of cytomegalovirus exposure and HLA in healthy donors. At the level of the study: Both the approximately 130 validation repertoires and the roughly 700 first-cohort repertoires used the same platform, as reported by a later analysis. General study results and limits: The classifier was said to identify cytomegalovirus status with high specificity and sensitivity.

As to this clone: Antigen unknown.

Clones were sequenced by immunoSEQ multiplex PCR, and TCRdb holds only the in-frame ones, with some missing. The sample has 350,000 or so clones, roughly 89% seen once. Trimming at V came to 5 bases and at J to 2 bases, leaving 9 bases not matched to a gene. Germline CDR1 reads LNHDA; CDR2 reads SQIVND (reference sequence). CDR3 length equals 16 residues. The chain couples TRBV19 to TRBJ2-7, with 10 bases fitting TRBD1. Sequencing used PBMCs. This TCR came from a woman in her late teens or twenties in good health and CMV-seronegative. In DNA form, the CDR3 reads TGTGCCAGTAGTGGGGGGACAGGGGACGTGCCCTACGAGCAGTACTTC. Translation: CASSGGTGDVPYEQYF.